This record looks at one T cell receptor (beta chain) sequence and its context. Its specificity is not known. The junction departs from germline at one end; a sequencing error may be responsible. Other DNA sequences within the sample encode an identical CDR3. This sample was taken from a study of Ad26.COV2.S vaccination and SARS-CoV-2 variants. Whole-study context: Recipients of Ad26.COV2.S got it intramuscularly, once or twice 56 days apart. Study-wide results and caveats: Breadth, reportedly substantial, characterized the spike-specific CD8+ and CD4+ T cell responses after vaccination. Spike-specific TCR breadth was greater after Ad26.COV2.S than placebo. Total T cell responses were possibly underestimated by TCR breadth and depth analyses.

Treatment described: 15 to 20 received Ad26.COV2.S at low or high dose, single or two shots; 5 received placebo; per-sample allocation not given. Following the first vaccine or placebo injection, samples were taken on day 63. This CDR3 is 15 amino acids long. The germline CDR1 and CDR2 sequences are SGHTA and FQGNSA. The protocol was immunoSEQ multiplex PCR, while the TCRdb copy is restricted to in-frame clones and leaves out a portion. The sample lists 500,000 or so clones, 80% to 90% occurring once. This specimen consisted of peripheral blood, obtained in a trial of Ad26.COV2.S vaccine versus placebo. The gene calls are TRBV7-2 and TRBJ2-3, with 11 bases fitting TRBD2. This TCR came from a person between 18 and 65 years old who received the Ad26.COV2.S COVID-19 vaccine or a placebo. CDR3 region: CASSLAGGSTDTQYF. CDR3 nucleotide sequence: TGTGCCAGCAGCCTAGCGGGAGGTAGCACAGATACGCAGTATTTT.